The TCR beta chain described here comes from a study of blood T cells in healthy people across ages (dated by TCRdb to the mid-2010s). About the full investigation: In model experiments, template switching captured roughly one uniquely barcoded TCR beta cDNA molecule for every two T cells. To avoid experimental bias, donors of different ages were randomly spread across the sequencing lanes. The donors were divided into four age groups: young (average around 15 years), middle-aged (about 40), aged (62) and long-lived (roughly 88). Using deep sequencing normalized with unique cDNA molecular identifiers, the study measured how TCR beta repertoire diversity changes with age. The study analyzed two additional independent replicas of 1 million unique cDNA reads from the same blood draw for two donors, one aged 18 to 29 and one aged 80 or older.

The donors were roughly 40 Caucasian individuals from Russia, aged roughly 6 to 100 years, who were systemically healthy. Each donor gave ten milliliters of peripheral blood, drawn into EDTA-treated Vacutainer tubes. Ficoll-Paque density-gradient centrifugation was used to isolate PBMCs, with at least 6 million obtained per sample. Trizol reagent was used to extract total RNA from PBMCs, with at least 5 micrograms per sample. For every donor, flow cytometry on a PBMC aliquot measured the percentage of naive CD45RAhigh/CD27high T cells. Study-level results and caveats: There was a strong correlation between observed TCR beta diversity and the percentage of naive T cells measured by flow cytometry. Conclusive comparison of naive and antigen-experienced compartments was prevented by the profiling of bulk unsorted PBMCs. As age increased, observed TCR beta diversity per million T cells dropped in a roughly linear way, and a significant reduction was already evident by age 40. The CMV infection status of donors was not known, potentially confounding age-related changes in expanded clonotypes. Compared with the aged group, the long-lived group had more naive CD4+ T cells, fewer expanded clones and increased TCR diversity, a pattern suggesting age selection. Estimates of total diversity from one million sequenced T cells were regarded as lower bounds and underestimates.

The library was made by 5' RACE. Sequencer: Illumina HiSeq 2500. A second about 7 to 11 cycle PCR used a sample-barcoded 5' primer and a J-beta primer mix. Each TCR beta cDNA molecule received a unique molecular identifier from a template-switch 5' adaptor carrying 12 random nucleotides. Each sample yielded at least 3 million CDR3-containing paired-end reads. First-strand cDNA was synthesized from all RNA with the Mint cDNA synthesis kit, primed by a TRBC-specific oligonucleotide. After uracil-DNA glycosylase treatment, a first 18-cycle PCR used universal primers M1SS and BC2_uni_R on all cDNA. For the original study's pipeline: Normalization of each sample was performed by random selection of 1 million high-quality reads, each carrying a distinct molecular identifier. Instead of being binned into consensus sequences, reads with shared molecular identifiers were discarded. MiTCR, with a Q25 quality threshold and the strictest error-elimination algorithm, was used for CDR3 identification, clonotype clustering and error correction. A nonparametric unseen species model with Euler transformation was used to estimate a lower bound on total TCR beta diversity. TCRdb trimmed public reads at Q25 via fastp, called clones via MiXCR and kept in-frame beta chains. Each entry is one CDR3 protein sequence, shown with its most common DNA and genes. TCRdb's processing, not the study's, gives the V and J calls here. The sample includes about 2 million distinct CDR3 sequences, with roughly 49% observed a single time. The ten most abundant clones make up more than 2% of the sample.

Concerning this clonotype itself: Its antigen is unknown. Nothing much larger sits one base from this clone, and base qualities are not available.

The CDR3, cysteine through phenylalanine, is 16 amino acids long. The entry retains the CDR3 DNA only, 48 bases that are in frame from base 1. V and J are trimmed by 0 bases and 6 bases, and the gene matches miss 7 bases of the junction. Looking up the germline V gene yields CDR1 SGHTA and CDR2 FQGNSA. The rearranged segments are TRBV7-2 and TRBJ2-1, with 8 middle bases fitting TRBD2. Sequencing input: blood. This clonotype was obtained from a woman aged 40-49 years in good health. Here the CDR3 is given as CASSLAGGLGTNEQFF. The sequenced DNA: TGTGCCAGCAGCTTAGCGGGGGGACTAGGTACCAATGAGCAGTTCTTC. Reference TRBV7-2 and TRBJ2-1 proteins supply the regions before and after the CDR3; the full variable domain is: GAGVSQSPSNKVTEKGKDVELRCDPISGHTALYWYRQSLGQGLEFLIYFQGNSAPDKSGLPSDRFSAERTGGSVSTLTIQRTQQEDSAVYLCASSLAGGLGTNEQFFGPGTRLTVL.